This T cell receptor beta chain was obtained from a study of blood T cells in healthy people across ages. Each donor had approximately 10 milliliters of peripheral blood drawn. PBMCs, at least 6 million per sample, were isolated. Losses at the gene ends were 5 bases for V and 7 bases for J; bases not matched to a gene: 7. The germline CDR1 and CDR2 sequences are MGHDK and SYGVNS. This CDR3 spans 13 amino acids. Next came a second PCR, run for about 7 to 11 cycles, which used a sample-barcoded 5' primer along with a J-beta primer mix. TCRdb reprocessed the 5' RACE reads with MiXCR, giving one entry per CDR3 protein. Counted here are over 750,000 distinct CDR3 sequences, roughly 25% occurring once; the ten biggest clones make up just under 9.5%. This clonotype has just one count. This same sample was also part of a study on T cells of mothers and their children. As that study records: Regardless of relatedness, pairs show thymic selection shaping TCR recombination output in a similar manner.

The chain recombines TRBV25-1 with TRBJ1-2; TRBD1 matches 7 bases. The sequenced sample was blood. The sequence was collected from a boy between 10 and 17 years old in good health. The CDR3 protein is CASSRDRARGYTF. CDR3 sequence (DNA): TGTGCCAGCAGTCGTGACAGGGCTCGTGGCTACACCTTC.